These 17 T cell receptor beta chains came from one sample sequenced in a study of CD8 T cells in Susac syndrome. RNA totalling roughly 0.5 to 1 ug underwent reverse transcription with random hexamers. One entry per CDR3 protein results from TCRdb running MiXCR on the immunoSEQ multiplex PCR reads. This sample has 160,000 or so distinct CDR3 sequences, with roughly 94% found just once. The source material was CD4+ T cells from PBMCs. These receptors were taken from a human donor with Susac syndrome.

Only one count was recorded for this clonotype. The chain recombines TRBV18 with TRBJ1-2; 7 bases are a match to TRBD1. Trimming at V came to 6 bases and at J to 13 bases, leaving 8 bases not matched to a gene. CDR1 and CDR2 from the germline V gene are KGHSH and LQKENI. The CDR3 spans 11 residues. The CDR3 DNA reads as TGTGCCAGCTCGGAGAAGGACAGGACCACCTTC. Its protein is CASSEKDRTTF.

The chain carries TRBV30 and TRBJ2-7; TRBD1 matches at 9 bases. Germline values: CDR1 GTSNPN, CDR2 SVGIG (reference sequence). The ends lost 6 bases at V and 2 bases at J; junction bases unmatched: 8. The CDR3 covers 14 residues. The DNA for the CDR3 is TGTGCCTGCGATCCCCGGACAGGGGCCTACGAGCAGTACTTC. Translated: CACDPRTGAYEQYF.

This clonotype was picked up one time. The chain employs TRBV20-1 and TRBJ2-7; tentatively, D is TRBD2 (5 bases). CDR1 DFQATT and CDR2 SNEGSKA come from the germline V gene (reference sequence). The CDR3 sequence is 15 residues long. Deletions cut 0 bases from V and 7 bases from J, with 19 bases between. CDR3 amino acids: CSARDSARSPGEQYF. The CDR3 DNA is TGCAGTGCTAGAGATTCGGCACGGAGCCCGGGGGAGCAGTACTTC.

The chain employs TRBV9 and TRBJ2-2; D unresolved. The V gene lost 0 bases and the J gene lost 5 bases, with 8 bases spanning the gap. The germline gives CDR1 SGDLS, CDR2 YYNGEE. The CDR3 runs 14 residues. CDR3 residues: CASSVDSSTGELFF. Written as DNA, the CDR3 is TGTGCCAGCAGCGTAGACAGCTCGACCGGGGAGCTGTTTTTT.

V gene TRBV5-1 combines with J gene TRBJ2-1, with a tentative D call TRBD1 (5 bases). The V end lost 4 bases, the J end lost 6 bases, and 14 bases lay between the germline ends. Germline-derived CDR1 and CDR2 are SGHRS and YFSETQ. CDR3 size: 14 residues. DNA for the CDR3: TGCGCCAGCAGCCCCAACCCAGGGCGCAATGAGCAGTTCTTC. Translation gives CASSPNPGRNEQFF. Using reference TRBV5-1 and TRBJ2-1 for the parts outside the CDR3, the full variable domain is KAGVTQTPRYLIKTRGQQVTLSCSPISGHRSVSWYQQTPGQGLQFLFEYFSETQRNKGNFPGRFSGRQFSNSRSEMNVSTLELGDSALYLCASSPNPGRNEQFFGPGTRLTVL.

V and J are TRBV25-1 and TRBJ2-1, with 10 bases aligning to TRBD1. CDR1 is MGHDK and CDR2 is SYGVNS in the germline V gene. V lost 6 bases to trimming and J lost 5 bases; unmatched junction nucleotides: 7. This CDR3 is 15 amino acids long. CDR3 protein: CASSLGQGRNNEQFF. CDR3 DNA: TGTGCCAGCAGCCTGGGACAGGGGAGGAACAATGAGCAGTTCTTC.

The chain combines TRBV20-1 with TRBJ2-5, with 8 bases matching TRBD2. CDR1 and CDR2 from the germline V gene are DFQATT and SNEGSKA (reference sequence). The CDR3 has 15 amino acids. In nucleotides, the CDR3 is TGCAGCGGTGGTTTCGGGGGGGGGCCGCAAGAGACCCAGTACTTC. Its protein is CSGGFGGGPQETQYF.

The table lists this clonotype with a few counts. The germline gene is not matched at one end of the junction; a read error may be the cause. For the CDR3, the DNA is TGTGCTAGCAGCTTAGGGACAGGCGTGAATTCACCCCTCCACTTT. Translated: CASSLGTGVNSPLHF. The V gene is TRBV7-7, the J gene TRBJ1-6, with TRBD1 identical over 8 bases. The CDR3 spans 15 residues. Germline-derived CDR1 and CDR2 are SSHAT and FNYEAQ (reference sequence).

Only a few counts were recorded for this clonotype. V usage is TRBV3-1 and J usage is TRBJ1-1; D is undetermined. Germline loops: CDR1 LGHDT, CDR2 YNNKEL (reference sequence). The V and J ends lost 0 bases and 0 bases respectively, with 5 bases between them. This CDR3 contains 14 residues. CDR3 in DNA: TGTGCCAGCAGCCAAGATGCCGTGAACACTGAAGCTTTCTTT. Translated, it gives CASSQDAVNTEAFF.

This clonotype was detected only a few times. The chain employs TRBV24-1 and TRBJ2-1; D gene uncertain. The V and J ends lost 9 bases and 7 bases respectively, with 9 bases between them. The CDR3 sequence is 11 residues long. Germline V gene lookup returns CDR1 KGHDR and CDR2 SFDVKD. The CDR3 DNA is TGTGCCACCTCTCGAGGTAATGAGCAGTTCTTC. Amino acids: CATSRGNEQFF.

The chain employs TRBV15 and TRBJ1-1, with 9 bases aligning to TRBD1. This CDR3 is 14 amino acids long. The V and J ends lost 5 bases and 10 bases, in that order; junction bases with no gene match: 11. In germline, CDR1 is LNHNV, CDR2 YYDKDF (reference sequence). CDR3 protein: CATSVSRDRAGAFF. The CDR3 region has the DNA TGTGCCACCAGCGTCTCCCGGGACAGGGCGGGAGCTTTCTTT.

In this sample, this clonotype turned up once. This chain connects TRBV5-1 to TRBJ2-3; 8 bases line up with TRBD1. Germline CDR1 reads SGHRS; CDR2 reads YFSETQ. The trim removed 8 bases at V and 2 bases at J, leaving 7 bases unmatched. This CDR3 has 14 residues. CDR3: CASQTGAFTDTQYF. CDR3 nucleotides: TGCGCCAGTCAGACAGGGGCCTTCACAGATACGCAGTATTTT.

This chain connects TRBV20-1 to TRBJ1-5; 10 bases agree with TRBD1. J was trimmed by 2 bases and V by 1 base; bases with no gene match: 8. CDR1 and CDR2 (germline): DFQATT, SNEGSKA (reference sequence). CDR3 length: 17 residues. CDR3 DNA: TGCAGTGCTAGAGCCGACAGGGGGCGGATGGGCAATCAGCCCCAGCATTTT. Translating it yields CSARADRGRMGNQPQHF.

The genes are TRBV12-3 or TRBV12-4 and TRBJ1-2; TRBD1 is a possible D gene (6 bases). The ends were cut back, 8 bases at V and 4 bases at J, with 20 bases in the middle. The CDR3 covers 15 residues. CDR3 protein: CASYISGGRGYGYTF. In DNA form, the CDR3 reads TGTGCCAGCTACATATCGGGGGGGCGCGGCTATGGCTACACCTTC.

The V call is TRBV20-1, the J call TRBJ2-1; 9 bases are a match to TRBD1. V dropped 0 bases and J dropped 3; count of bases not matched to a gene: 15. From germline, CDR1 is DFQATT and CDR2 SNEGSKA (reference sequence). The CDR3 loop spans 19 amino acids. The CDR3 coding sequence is TGCAGTGCTAGAGATGAGGGACAGGGCCTCTCGTATGGCTACAATGAGCAGTTCTTC. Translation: CSARDEGQGLSYGYNEQFF.

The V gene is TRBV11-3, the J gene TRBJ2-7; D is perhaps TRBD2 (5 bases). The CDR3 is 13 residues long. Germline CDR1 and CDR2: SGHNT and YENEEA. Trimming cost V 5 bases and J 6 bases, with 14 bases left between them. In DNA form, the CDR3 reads TGTGCCAGCAGCCACCCCCCGGGGATCGAGCAGTACTTC. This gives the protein CASSHPPGIEQYF.

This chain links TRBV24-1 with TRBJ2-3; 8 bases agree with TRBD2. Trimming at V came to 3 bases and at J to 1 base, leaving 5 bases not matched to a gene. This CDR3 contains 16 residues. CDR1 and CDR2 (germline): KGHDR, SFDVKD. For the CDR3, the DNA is TGTGCCACCAGTGATGTTAGCGGGGACGGCACAGATACGCAGTATTTT. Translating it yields CATSDVSGDGTDTQYF.